The 31 T cell receptor gamma chains given below trace back to one sample, sequenced in a study of γδ T cells in repeated Plasmodium falciparum infection. TCRdb re-identified clones in the multiplex PCR reads via CATT. This table holds 20,000 to 30,000 gamma-chain clones, less than 3.5% found once. Gammadelta T cells were flow-sorted from PBMC into Vgamma9/Vdelta2+ and Vdelta2-negative populations for bulk analysis. The sequenced sample consisted of gamma-delta T cells from blood. The receptors here all came from a pool of human donors (malaria-infected and uninfected, not separated).

This clone has more than one count but fewer than ten. Only one base separates this from a far larger clonotype, so it likely reflects a read error. It is unclear where the CDR3 begins or ends on the DNA, so no DNA is shown, and the CDR3 is as TCRdb lists it. The J gene is uncalled and the V gene is TRGV2. CDR1 and CDR2 from the germline V gene are EGSNGY and YDSYNSKV. Both ends counted, the CDR3 spans 30 residues. CDR3: CATWDGAIRNSLAVEQHLLSQVSIGRIQHF.

This clone was counted at least ten times. The TCRdb record carries a much larger clone's protein, which differs from this DNA's translation at residue 9; a read error is the likely cause, and the protein listed here is the DNA translation. The chain combines TRGV5 with TRGJ1 or TRGJ2. The CDR3 contains 11 residues. V lost 0 bases and J lost 14; bases outside the gene matches: 7. Germline lookup yields CDR1 VINAFY and CDR2 YDVSNSKD. As DNA, the CDR3 is TGTGCCACCTGGGACAGGCTGAAGGAACTCTTT. Protein product: CATWDRLKELF.

This clone appeared many times. This likely stems from a read error, as it lies one base from a far larger clone. Other DNA sequences from this sample encode an identical CDR3 as well. The J gene is TRGJ1 or TRGJ2, the V gene TRGV8. With V trimmed by 4 bases and J by 3 bases, 6 bases remained unmatched. The germline gives CDR1 VENAVY, CDR2 YDSYNSRV. This CDR3 comprises 13 residues. CDR3 in amino acids: CATWDFSYYKKLF. In nucleotides, the CDR3 is TGTGCCACCTGGGACTTCTCTTATTATAAGAAACTCTTT.

Only a few counts were recorded for this clone. For this DNA, TCRdb reports the protein of a much larger clone, which diverges at residue 3, most likely from a read error; the protein presented here is translated directly from the DNA. The chain carries TRGV2 and TRGJ1 or TRGJ2. The CDR3 runs 9 residues. CDR1 EGSNGY and CDR2 YDSYNSKV come from the germline V gene. Here the CDR3 reads CAAWAGKLF. In nucleotides, the CDR3 is TGTGCCGCCTGGGCCGGGAAGCTCTTT.

This clone showed up many times. TCRdb pairs this DNA with a much larger clone's protein that differs at residue 6, likely a read error; the protein shown was translated from the DNA. The V call is TRGV9, the J call TRGJP. TCRdb offers no J gene call, so here the DNA was matched to germline to obtain one. Germline V gene lookup returns CDR1 GITISATS and CDR2 ISYDGTV (reference sequence). J was trimmed by 3 bases and V by 2 bases; bases with no gene match: 13. This CDR3 region has 20 residues. CDR3 residues: CALWEAPQEKQELGKKIKVF. CDR3 coding DNA: TGTGCCTTGTGGGAGGCGCCGCAAGAAAAGCAAGAGTTGGGCAAAAAAATCAAGGTATTT.

This clone was recorded a few times. The amino acid sequence in TCRdb belongs to a much larger clone and departs from this DNA's translation at residue 4, likely a sequencing read error; the sequence shown is translated from the DNA. The chain couples TRGV9 to TRGJ1 or TRGJ2. Because TCRdb records no J gene, it was assigned here through a match of the DNA to germline. The germline V gene encodes CDR1 GITISATS and CDR2 ISYDGTV (reference sequence). This CDR3 is 11 amino acids long. The CDR3 reads CALGEDKKKLF. The CDR3 DNA follows: TGTGCCTTGGGGGAGGATAAAAAGAAACTCTTT.

This clone was picked up a small number of times. Since a much larger clone is just one base distant, this may be a read error. Because the CDR3's place on the DNA is in doubt, the DNA is left out and the CDR3 is given as listed by TCRdb. V gene TRGV2 was called; the J gene was not. Both ends counted, the CDR3 spans 33 residues. Germline V gene data show CDR1 as EGSNGY and CDR2 as YDSYNSKV. The CDR3 spells CATWDGPKIIIRNSLAVEQHLLSQVSIGRIQHF.

On this clone: A far more abundant clone sits one base away, making this likely a read error. Other DNA sequences in this sample translate to the same CDR3. V gene TRGV9 was called; the J gene was not. Germline-derived CDR1 and CDR2 are GITISATS and ISYDGTV (reference sequence). This CDR3 is 14 amino acids long. The CDR3 reads CALWEAQGSYKKLF. The CDR3, as DNA: TGTGCCTTGTGGGAGGCGCAGGGGAGTTATAAGAAACTCTTC.

This clone came up many times. For this DNA, TCRdb reports the protein of a much larger clone, which diverges at residue 5, most likely from a read error; the protein presented here is translated directly from the DNA. Distinct nucleotide sequences in the sample also encode this CDR3. The chain uses TRGV9 and TRGJ1 or TRGJ2. Germline V CDR1 and CDR2: GITISATS, ISYDGTV (reference sequence). Unmatched junction bases numbered 4, after V lost 4 bases and J lost 4 bases. The CDR3 has 12 amino acids. The CDR3 is CALWDGYYKKLF. In DNA, the CDR3 is TGTGCCTTGTGGGACGGGTATTATAAGAAACTCTTT.

With regard to this clone: This sequence is one base from a far larger clone and is likely a read error. The same CDR3 is also encoded by other DNA sequences in this sample. This chain connects TRGV9 to TRGJP. The J gene was missing in TCRdb and was found by matching the end of the DNA to germline. The CDR3 spans 18 residues. The germline gives CDR1 GITISATS, CDR2 ISYDGTV (reference sequence). CDR3 in amino acids: CALWEVIRQELGKKIKVF. CDR3 bases: TGTGCCTTGTGGGAGGTTATTCGGCAGGAGTTGGGCAAAAAAATCAAGGTATTT.

This clone was recorded many times. The amino acid sequence in TCRdb belongs to a much larger clone and departs from this DNA's translation at residue 6, likely a sequencing read error; the sequence shown is translated from the DNA. This chain uses TRGV8 with TRGJ1 or TRGJ2. The J gene, not given by TCRdb, was assigned here from a germline match of the nucleotide sequence. Germline V CDR1 and CDR2: VENAVY, YDSYNSRV. Trimming cost V 2 bases and J 11 bases; bases outside gene matches: 6. CDR3 length: 11 residues. CDR3 in amino acids: CATWDKKQKLF. For the CDR3, the DNA is TGTGCCACCTGGGATAAGAAGCAGAAACTCTTT.

For this clone: The amino acid sequence in TCRdb belongs to a much larger clone and departs from this DNA's translation at residue 5, likely a sequencing read error; the sequence shown is translated from the DNA. Additional DNA sequences in this sample encode the identical CDR3. The rearrangement links TRGV4 to TRGJ1 or TRGJ2. Here the J gene came from matching the DNA to germline, since TCRdb omits it. V shed 4 bases, J shed 11 bases, and the junction held 5 bases outside the gene matches. Germline V lookup: CDR1 EGSTGY, CDR2 YDSYTSSV. This CDR3 region has 10 residues. The CDR3 DNA reads TGTGCCACCTGGGAATGTGAGAAACTCTTT. Translation: CATWECEKLF.

This clone has a count of ten or more. A read error is likely here: a far larger clone is one base away. Within the sample, other DNA sequences also encode this same CDR3. No J gene was assigned, while the V gene was called as TRGV2. Germline CDR1 reads EGSNGY; CDR2 reads YDSYNSKV. The CDR3 runs 14 residues. The DNA of the CDR3 is TGTGCCACCTGGGACGGACGCCTTGGTTATAAGAAGCTCTTT. It translates to CATWDGRLGYKKLF.

This clone was observed a handful of times. Given a far larger clone just one base away, this is likely a sequencing read error. The sample contains more than one DNA sequence encoding this CDR3. The chain links TRGV9 to TRGJP. In the absence of a J gene in TCRdb, the DNA was matched to germline to assign it here. The germline V gene has CDR1 GITISATS and CDR2 ISYDGTV (reference sequence). The CDR3 is 18 residues long. CDR3: CALWEVHLQELGKKIKVF. The CDR3 bases are TGTGCCTTGTGGGAGGTGCACCTTCAAGAGCTGGGCAAAAAAATCAAGGTATTT.

The chain links TRGV2 to TRGJ1 or TRGJ2. The J gene, missing from TCRdb, was assigned here through DNA to germline matching. CDR3 length equals 13 residues. Germline-derived CDR1 and CDR2 are EGSNGY and YDSYNSKV. CDR3 sequence: CAPGTTNYYKKLF. In DNA, the CDR3 is TGTGCACCTGGGACGACGAATTATTATAAGAAACTCTTT.

This clone showed up many times. It differs at one base from a far larger clone, so likely a read error. Other DNA sequences in this specimen translate into the identical CDR3. The CDR3, as DNA: TGTGCCTTGTGGGAGGGAAAAAATTACTATAAGAAACTCTTT. Amino acid sequence: CALWEGKNYYKKLF. The chain has TRGV9 and TRGJ1 or TRGJ2. The CDR3 is made up of 14 amino acids. Germline V lookup: CDR1 GITISATS, CDR2 ISYDGTV (reference sequence).

This clone came up many times. TCRdb's protein for this DNA is that of a much larger clone and differs from the translation at residue 15, likely a read error; the protein shown is the DNA translation. For the V gene the call is TRGV9; the J gene has no call. The CDR3 runs 17 residues. From germline, CDR1 is GITISATS and CDR2 ISYDGTV (reference sequence). The CDR3: CALWESPQELGKKIEVF. As DNA, the CDR3 is TGTGCCTTGTGGGAGTCCCCCCAAGAGTTGGGCAAAAAAATCGAGGTATTT.

With regard to this clone: TCRdb's protein for this DNA is that of a much larger clone and differs from the translation at residue 4, likely a read error; the protein shown is the DNA translation. The chain joins TRGV9 to TRGJ1 or TRGJ2. The J gene, missing from TCRdb, was assigned here through DNA to germline matching. Germline V gene lookup returns CDR1 GITISATS and CDR2 ISYDGTV (reference sequence). This CDR3 spans 11 amino acids. For the CDR3, the DNA is TGTGCCTTGCGGGAGGTGCACGGGAAACTCTTT. Amino acids: CALREVHGKLF.

In its sample, this clone was seen many times. A far bigger clonotype differs at one base, so this is likely a read error. The chain links TRGV9 to TRGJ1 or TRGJ2. The CDR3 spans 13 residues. The V gene end was trimmed by 1 base and the J gene end by 15 bases; junction bases not matched to a gene: 15. The germline CDR1 and CDR2 sequences are GITISATS and ISYDGTV (reference sequence). For the CDR3, the DNA is TGTGCCTTGTGGGAGGTCTGTGGGGGCGGGAGACTCTTT. This encodes CALWEVCGGGRLF.

This clone has ten or more counts. The same CDR3 arises from other DNA sequences in this sample as well. V is TRGV8 and J is TRGJP1. The V and J ends lost 3 bases and 8 bases, in that order; junction bases with no gene match: 6. Germline CDR1 reads VENAVY; CDR2 reads YDSYNSRV. The CDR3 totals 13 residues. In nucleotides, the CDR3 is TGTGCCACCTGGGATCTGGCCGGTTGGTTCAAGATATTT. Translating it yields CATWDLAGWFKIF.

This clone was detected many times. This may stem from a read error, because a much larger clone lies one nucleotide away. Other DNA sequences of this sample code for an identical CDR3. The V gene is TRGV4, the J gene TRGJ1 or TRGJ2. In germline, CDR1 is EGSTGY, CDR2 YDSYTSSV. The CDR3 is 11 amino acids. With 5 bases clipped from V and 10 bases from J, the junction kept 8 bases outside the gene matches. As DNA, the CDR3 is TGTGCCACCTGGGGGGGATACAAGAAACTCTTT. It yields the protein CATWGGYKKLF.

This clone was counted between two and nine times. Translating this DNA gives a protein that differs at residue 4 from the TCRdb one, which belongs to a much larger clone; a read error is likely, and the protein shown is this translation. The chain is built from TRGV3 and TRGJ1 or TRGJ2. Here the J gene was assigned by germline matching of the DNA, as TCRdb has none. The length of the CDR3 is 14 residues. Germline values: CDR1 VTNTFY, CDR2 YDVSTARD (reference sequence). The chain's CDR3 is CATRDRNLYYKKLF. CDR3 DNA sequence: TGTGCCACCCGGGACAGGAATCTTTATTATAAGAAACTCTTT.

This clone has more than one count but fewer than ten. TCRdb pairs this DNA with a much larger clone's protein that differs at residue 10, likely a read error; the protein shown was translated from the DNA. The chain carries TRGV9 and TRGJ1 or TRGJ2. TCRdb records no J gene; here it was assigned by comparing the DNA to germline. The V segment lost 4 bases and the J segment 1 base; nucleotides outside the gene matches: 16. The germline CDR1 and CDR2 sequences are GITISATS and ISYDGTV (reference sequence). This CDR3 has 17 residues. DNA for the CDR3: TGTGCCTTGTGGGACCAGCCGAACTACATAAATTATTATAAGAAACTCTTT. Translating gives CALWDQPNYINYYKKLF.

This clone occurred a few times. Just one base apart from a much larger clone, this may be a read error. The limits of the CDR3 on the DNA are not certain, so only TCRdb's listed CDR3 is given. CDR3 sequence: CALWETGIIRNSLAVEQHLLSQVSIGRIQHF. V gene TRGV9 was called; the J gene was not. The CDR3 is 31 residues long, ends included. CDR1 is GITISATS and CDR2 is ISYDGTV in the germline V gene (reference sequence).

This clone was counted only a few times. TCRdb's entry gives the protein of a much larger clone, which mismatches this DNA's translation at residue 12, likely from a read error; the protein reported here is translated from the DNA. The V gene is TRGV4, but the J gene lacks a call. CDR1 is EGSTGY and CDR2 is YDSYTSSV in the germline V gene. The CDR3 extends over 14 amino acids. The CDR3 loop reads CATWDGPSIYKRLF. DNA for the CDR3: TGTGCCACCTGGGATGGGCCTTCTATTTATAAGAGACTCTTT.

At least ten counts were recorded for this clone. A read error may explain this, as a much larger clone is one base away. The V and J genes are TRGV2 and TRGJ1 or TRGJ2. Unmatched junction bases numbered 7, after V lost 0 bases and J lost 2 bases. The CDR3 extends over 15 amino acids. Germline CDR1 is EGSNGY and CDR2 is YDSYNSKV. DNA of the CDR3: TGTGCCACCTGGGACGGGCTCCCCTATTATTATAAGAAACTCTTT. Translating gives CATWDGLPYYYKKLF.

To note about this clone: This probably arose from a read error, given a far larger clone one base away. This sequence joins TRGV4 and TRGJ1 or TRGJ2. CDR1 and CDR2 (germline): EGSTGY, YDSYTSSV. The CDR3 covers 13 residues. This CDR3 reads CATWFPCCYKKLF. For the CDR3, the DNA is TGTGCCACCTGGTTCCCCTGCTGTTATAAGAAGCTCTTT.

This clone was detected many times. A far larger clone lies a single base away; this is likely a read error. The sample holds other DNA sequences that translate to the same CDR3. This chain joins TRGV9 and TRGJ1 or TRGJ2. The CDR3 is made up of 9 amino acids. The germline V gene has CDR1 GITISATS and CDR2 ISYDGTV (reference sequence). Written as DNA, the CDR3 is TGTGCCTTGTTGGATAAGAAGCTCTTT. Protein sequence: CALLDKKLF.

This clone was counted at least ten times. A read error is likely here: a far larger clone is one base away. This specimen includes other DNA sequences encoding the same CDR3. The chain joins TRGV9 to TRGJP. Germline loops: CDR1 GITISATS, CDR2 ISYDGTV (reference sequence). The CDR3 spans 16 residues. This CDR3 reads CALWEHQELGKKIKVF. The DNA for the CDR3 is TGTGCCCTGTGGGAGCACCAAGAGTTGGGCAAAAAAATCAAGGTATTT.

At least ten counts were recorded for this clone. A far larger clone is a single base away, which makes a read error likely. The sample holds other DNA sequences that translate to the same CDR3. The V call is TRGV9, the J call TRGJP. The CDR3 has 16 amino acids. Looked up from germline, CDR1 is GITISATS and CDR2 is ISYDGTV (reference sequence). The CDR3 DNA reads TGTGCCTTGTGGAGCCCCCAAGAGCTGGGCAAAAAAATCAAGGTATTT. It yields the protein CALWSPQELGKKIKVF.

This clone was detected ten times or more. DNA for the CDR3: TGTGCCACCTGGGACAGGCCGAAGAACTATAAGAAACTCTTT. Translating it yields CATWDRPKNYKKLF. The rearrangement uses TRGV3 and TRGJ1 or TRGJ2. The CDR3 is made up of 14 amino acids. Trimming removed 0 bases from V and 7 bases from J; junction bases left unmatched: 9. The V gene's germline CDR1 is VTNTFY and CDR2 YDVSTARD (reference sequence).